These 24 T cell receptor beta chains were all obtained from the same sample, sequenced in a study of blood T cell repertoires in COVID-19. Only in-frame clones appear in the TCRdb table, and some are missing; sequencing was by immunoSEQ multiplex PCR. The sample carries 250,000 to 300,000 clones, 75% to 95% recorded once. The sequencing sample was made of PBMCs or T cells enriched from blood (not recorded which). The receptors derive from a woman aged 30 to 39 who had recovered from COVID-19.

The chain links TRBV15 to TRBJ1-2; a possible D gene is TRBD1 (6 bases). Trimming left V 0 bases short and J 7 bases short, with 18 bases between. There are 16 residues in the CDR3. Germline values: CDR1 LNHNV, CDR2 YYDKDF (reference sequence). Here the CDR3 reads CATSRDLTGPGSGYTF. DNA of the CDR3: TGTGCCACCAGCAGAGATCTGACAGGACCGGGTTCTGGCTACACCTTC.

The CDR3 spells CASSPKEGSPLHF. Here the CDR3 DNA reads TGTGCCAGCTCCCCCAAAGAGGGTTCACCCCTCCACTTT. The rearrangement joins TRBV18 to TRBJ1-6; D is undetermined. Looked up from germline, CDR1 is KGHSH and CDR2 is LQKENI. This CDR3 region has 13 residues. V was shortened by 6 bases and J by 9 bases, with 12 bases between the two germline ends.

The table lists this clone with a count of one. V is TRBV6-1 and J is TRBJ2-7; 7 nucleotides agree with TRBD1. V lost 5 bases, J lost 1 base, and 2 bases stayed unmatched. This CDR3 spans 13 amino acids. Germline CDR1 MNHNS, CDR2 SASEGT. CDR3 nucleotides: TGTGCCAGCAGTCCAGGGGGATCCTACGAGCAGTACTTC. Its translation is CASSPGGSYEQYF.

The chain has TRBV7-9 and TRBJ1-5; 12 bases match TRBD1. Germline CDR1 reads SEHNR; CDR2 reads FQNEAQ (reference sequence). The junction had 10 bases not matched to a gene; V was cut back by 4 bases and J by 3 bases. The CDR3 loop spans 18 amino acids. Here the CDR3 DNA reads TGTGCCAGCAGCTCCCCGGGACAGGGGGCTTGGCACAATCAGCCCCAGCATTTT. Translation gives CASSSPGQGAWHNQPQHF.

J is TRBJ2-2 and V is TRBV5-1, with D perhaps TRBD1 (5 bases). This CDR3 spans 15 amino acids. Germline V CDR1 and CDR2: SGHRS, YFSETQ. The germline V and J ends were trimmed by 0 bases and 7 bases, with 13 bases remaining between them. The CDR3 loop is CASSLAAGSNGELFF. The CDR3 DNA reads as TGCGCCAGCAGCTTGGCTGCAGGGTCGAACGGGGAGCTGTTTTTT.

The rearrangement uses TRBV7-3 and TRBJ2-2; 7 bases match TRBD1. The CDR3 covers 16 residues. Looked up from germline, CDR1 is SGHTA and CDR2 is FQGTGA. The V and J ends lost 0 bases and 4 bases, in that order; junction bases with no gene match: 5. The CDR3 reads CASSLTGGAGTGELFF. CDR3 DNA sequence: TGTGCCAGCAGCTTAACAGGGGGCGCGGGCACCGGGGAGCTGTTTTTT.

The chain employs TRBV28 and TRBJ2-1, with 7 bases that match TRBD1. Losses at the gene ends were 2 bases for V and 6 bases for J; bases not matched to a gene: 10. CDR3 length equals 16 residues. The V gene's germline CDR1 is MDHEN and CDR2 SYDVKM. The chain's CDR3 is CASSLTQGGIFNEQFF. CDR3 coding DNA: TGTGCCAGCAGTTTAACCCAAGGGGGCATTTTCAATGAGCAGTTCTTC.

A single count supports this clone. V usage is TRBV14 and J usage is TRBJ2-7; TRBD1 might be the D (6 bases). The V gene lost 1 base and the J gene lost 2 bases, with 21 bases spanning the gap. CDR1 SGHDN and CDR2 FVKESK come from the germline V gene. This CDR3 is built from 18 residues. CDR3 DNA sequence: TGTGCCAGCAGCCAAGGGGGGACACCCCGGCTCCTTCCCTACGAGCAGTACTTC. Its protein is CASSQGGTPRLLPYEQYF.

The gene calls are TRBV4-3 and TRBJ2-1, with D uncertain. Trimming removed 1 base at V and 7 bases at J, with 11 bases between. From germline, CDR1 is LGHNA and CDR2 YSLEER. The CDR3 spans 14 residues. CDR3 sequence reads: CASSQGIQWNEQFF. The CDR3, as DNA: TGCGCCAGCAGCCAAGGCATTCAGTGGAATGAGCAGTTCTTC.

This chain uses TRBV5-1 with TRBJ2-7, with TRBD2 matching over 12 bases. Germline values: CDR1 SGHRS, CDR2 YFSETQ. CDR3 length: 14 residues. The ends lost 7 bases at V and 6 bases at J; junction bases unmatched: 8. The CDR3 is CASGTSGFATEQYF. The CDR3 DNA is TGCGCCAGCGGGACTAGCGGGTTCGCGACCGAGCAGTACTTC.

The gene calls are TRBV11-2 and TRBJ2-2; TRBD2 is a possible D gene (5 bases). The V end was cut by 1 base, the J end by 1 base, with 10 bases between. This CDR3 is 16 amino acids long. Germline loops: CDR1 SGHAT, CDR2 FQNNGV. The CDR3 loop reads CASSLVTTVNTGELFF. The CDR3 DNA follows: TGTGCCAGCAGCTTAGTGACTACCGTGAACACCGGGGAGCTGTTTTTT.

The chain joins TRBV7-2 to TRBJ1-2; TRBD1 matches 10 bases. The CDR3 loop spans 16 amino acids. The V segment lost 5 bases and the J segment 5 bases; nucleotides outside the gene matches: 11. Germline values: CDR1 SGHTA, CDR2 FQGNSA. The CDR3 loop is CASSPDRGRERYGYTF. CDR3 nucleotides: TGTGCCAGCAGCCCGGACAGGGGGAGGGAGAGATATGGCTACACCTTC.

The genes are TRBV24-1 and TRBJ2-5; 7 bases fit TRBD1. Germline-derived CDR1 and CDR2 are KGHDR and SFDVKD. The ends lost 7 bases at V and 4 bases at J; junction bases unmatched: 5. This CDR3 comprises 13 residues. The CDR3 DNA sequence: TGTGCCACCAGAGGACAGGCCGGAGAGACCCAGTACTTC. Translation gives CATRGQAGETQYF.

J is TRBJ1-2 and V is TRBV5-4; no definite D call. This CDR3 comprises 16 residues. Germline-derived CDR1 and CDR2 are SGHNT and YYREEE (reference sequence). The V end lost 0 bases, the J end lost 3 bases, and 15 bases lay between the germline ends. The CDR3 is CASSLVGVVSDYGYTF. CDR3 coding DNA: TGTGCCAGCAGCTTGGTTGGAGTCGTTAGTGACTATGGCTACACCTTC.

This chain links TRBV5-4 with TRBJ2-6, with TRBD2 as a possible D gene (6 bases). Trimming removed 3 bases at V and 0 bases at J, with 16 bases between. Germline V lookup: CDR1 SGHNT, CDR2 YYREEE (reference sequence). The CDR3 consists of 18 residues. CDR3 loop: CASSSKRGLNSGANVLTF. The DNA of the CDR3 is TGTGCCAGCAGCTCGAAGAGGGGACTTAACTCTGGGGCCAACGTCCTGACTTTC.

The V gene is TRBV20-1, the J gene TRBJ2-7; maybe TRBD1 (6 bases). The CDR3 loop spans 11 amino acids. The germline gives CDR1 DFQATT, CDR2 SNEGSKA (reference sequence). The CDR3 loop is CRHTGSYEQYF. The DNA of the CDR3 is TGCAGACACACAGGGTCCTACGAGCAGTACTTC.

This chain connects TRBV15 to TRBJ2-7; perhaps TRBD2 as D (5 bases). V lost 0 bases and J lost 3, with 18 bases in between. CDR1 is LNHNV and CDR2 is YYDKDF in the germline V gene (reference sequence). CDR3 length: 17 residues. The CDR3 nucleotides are TGTGCCACCAGCAGAGATCTCCCCCCAGCGGTCGACTACGAGCAGTACTTC. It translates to CATSRDLPPAVDYEQYF.

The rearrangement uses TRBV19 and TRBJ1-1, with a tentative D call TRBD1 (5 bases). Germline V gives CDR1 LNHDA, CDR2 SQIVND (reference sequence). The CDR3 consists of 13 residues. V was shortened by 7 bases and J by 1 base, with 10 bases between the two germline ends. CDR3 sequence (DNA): TGTGCCAGTATAGCCAGGGCGAACACTGAAGCTTTCTTT. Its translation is CASIARANTEAFF.

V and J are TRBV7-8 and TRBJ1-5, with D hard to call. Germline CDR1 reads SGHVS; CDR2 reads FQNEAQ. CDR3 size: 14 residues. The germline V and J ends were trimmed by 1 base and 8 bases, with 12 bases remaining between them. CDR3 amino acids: CASSLEQNLEPQHF. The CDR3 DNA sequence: TGTGCCAGCAGCTTAGAACAGAACTTAGAGCCCCAGCATTTT. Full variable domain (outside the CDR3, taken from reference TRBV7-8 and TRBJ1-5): GAGVSQSPRYKVAKRGQDVALRCDPISGHVSLFWYQQALGQGPEFLTYFQNEAQLDKSGLPSDRFFAERPEGSVSTLKIQRTQQEDSAVYLCASSLEQNLEPQHFGDGTRLSIL.

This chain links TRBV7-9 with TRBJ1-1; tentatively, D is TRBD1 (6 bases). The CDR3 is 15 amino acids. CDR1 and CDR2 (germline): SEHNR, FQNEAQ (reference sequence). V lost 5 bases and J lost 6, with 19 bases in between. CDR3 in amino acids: CASSLLQGRVAEAFF. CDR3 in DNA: TGTGCCAGCAGCCTCCTACAGGGACGGGTCGCTGAAGCTTTCTTT. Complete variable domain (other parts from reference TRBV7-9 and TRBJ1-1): DTGVSQNPRHKITKRGQNVTFRCDPISEHNRLYWYRQTLGQGPEFLTYFQNEAQLEKSRLLSDRFSAERPKGSFSTLEIQRTEQGDSAMYLCASSLLQGRVAEAFFGQGTRLTVV.

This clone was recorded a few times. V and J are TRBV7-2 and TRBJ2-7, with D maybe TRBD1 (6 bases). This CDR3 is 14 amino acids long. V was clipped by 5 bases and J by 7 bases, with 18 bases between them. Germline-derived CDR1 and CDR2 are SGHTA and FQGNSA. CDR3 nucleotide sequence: TGTGCCAGCAGCCCCTACCCCAGGGGCGGGGAGCAGTACTTC. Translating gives CASSPYPRGGEQYF. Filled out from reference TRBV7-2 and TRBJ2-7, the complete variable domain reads GAGVSQSPSNKVTEKGKDVELRCDPISGHTALYWYRQSLGQGLEFLIYFQGNSAPDKSGLPSDRFSAERTGGSVSTLTIQRTQQEDSAVYLCASSPYPRGGEQYFGPGTRLTVT.

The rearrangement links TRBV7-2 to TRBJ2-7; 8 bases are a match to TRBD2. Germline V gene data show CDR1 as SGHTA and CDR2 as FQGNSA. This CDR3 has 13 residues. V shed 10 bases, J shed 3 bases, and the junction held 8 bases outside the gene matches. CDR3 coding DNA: TGTGCCACCGGGGGGGAAGGATTCTACGAGCAGTACTTC. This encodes CATGGEGFYEQYF.

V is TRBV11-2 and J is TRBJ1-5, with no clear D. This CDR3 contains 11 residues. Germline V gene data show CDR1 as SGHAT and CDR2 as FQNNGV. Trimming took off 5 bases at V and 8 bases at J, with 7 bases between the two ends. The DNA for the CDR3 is TGTGCCAGCAGCCCCTATAAGCCCCAGCATTTT. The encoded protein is CASSPYKPQHF.

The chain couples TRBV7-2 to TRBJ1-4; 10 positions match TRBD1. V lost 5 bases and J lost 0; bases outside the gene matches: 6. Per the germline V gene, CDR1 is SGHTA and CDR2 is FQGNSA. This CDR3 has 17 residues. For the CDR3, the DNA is TGTGCCAGCAGCGCAACGGGACAGGGGACAACTAATGAAAAACTGTTTTTT. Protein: CASSATGQGTTNEKLFF. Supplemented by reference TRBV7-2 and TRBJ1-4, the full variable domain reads GAGVSQSPSNKVTEKGKDVELRCDPISGHTALYWYRQSLGQGLEFLIYFQGNSAPDKSGLPSDRFSAERTGGSVSTLTIQRTQQEDSAVYLCASSATGQGTTNEKLFFGSGTQLSVL.